Below are 2 T cell receptor beta chains sequenced from a single sample in a study of cytomegalovirus exposure and HLA in healthy donors. 13 Jbeta primers and 60 Vbeta primers were used for the PCR. Sequencing used immunoSEQ multiplex PCR; TCRdb keeps in-frame clones, though not all of them. The sample has over 150,000 clones; 80% to 90% are singletons. Sequenced: PBMCs. Receptors originate from a man between 50 and 59 years old in good health and CMV-seropositive.

This clone showed up just once. This chain links TRBV5-6 with TRBJ2-5, with TRBD2 identical over 8 bases. V gave up 4 bases and J gave up 5 bases; unmatched junction bases: 7. Germline lookup yields CDR1 SGHDT and CDR2 YYEEEE. The CDR3 is made up of 14 amino acids. CDR3 sequence: CASSGSGSVETQYF. The CDR3 coding sequence is TGTGCCAGCAGCGGGAGCGGGAGCGTTGAGACCCAGTACTTC. Complete variable domain (other parts from reference TRBV5-6 and TRBJ2-5): DAGVTQSPTHLIKTRGQQVTLRCSPKSGHDTVSWYQQALGQGPQFIFQYYEEEERQRGNFPDRFSGHQFPNYSSELNVNALLLGDSALYLCASSGSGSVETQYFGPGTRLLVL.

This clone was seen more than once but under ten times. The chain employs TRBV5-6 and TRBJ2-1; tentative D call: TRBD2 (8 bases). Germline V gene data show CDR1 as SGHDT and CDR2 as YYEEEE. This CDR3 spans 15 amino acids. With 4 bases removed from V and 14 bases from J, the gap between germline ends came to 25 bases. As DNA, the CDR3 is TGTGCCAGCAGCAGATGGACAGGAAGCGGGGGACACGAGTTCTTC. Its translation: CASSRWTGSGGHEFF.